Shown below are 29 T cell receptor beta chains from a single sample sequenced in a study of shared clonotypes between healthy human individuals. Profiled with immunoSEQ multiplex PCR; TCRdb holds only in-frame clones, not every one. Of roughly 660,000 clones in the sample, about 90% were seen once. The sample was memory CD8+ T cells from PBMCs. Stated subset: CD45RO+ cells pooled with CCR7-negative TemRA cells. The receptors stem from a man between 18 and 35 years old in good health. Some clones in this sample may be carry-over from other donors' samples.

This sequence joins TRBV9 and TRBJ2-2, with D hard to call. Germline V CDR1 and CDR2: SGDLS, YYNGEE. V was pared by 0 bases and J by 6 bases, with 6 bases between. The CDR3 length is 13 residues. The CDR3: CASSVATAGELFF. The CDR3 region has the DNA TGTGCCAGCAGCGTAGCTACGGCCGGGGAGCTGTTTTTT. Full variable domain (rest looked up from reference TRBV9 and TRBJ2-2): DSGVTQTPKHLITATGQRVTLRCSPRSGDLSVYWYQQSLDQGLQFLIQYYNGEERAKGNILERFSAQQFPDLHSELNLSSLELGDSALYFCASSVATAGELFFGEGSRLTVL.

The chain joins TRBV5-4 to TRBJ2-1; D tentatively reads TRBD1 or TRBD2 (5 bases each). CDR1 is SGHNT and CDR2 is YYREEE in the germline V gene (reference sequence). Trimming cost V 4 bases and J 7 bases, with 12 bases left between them. The CDR3 is 13 residues long. CDR3 sequence: CASSLVEGNEQFF. The CDR3 DNA reads as TGTGCCAGCAGCCTAGTAGAGGGGAATGAGCAGTTCTTC.

The chain links TRBV27 to TRBJ2-1; weak D call: TRBD2 (6 bases). The CDR3 is 15 amino acids. Germline values: CDR1 MNHEY, CDR2 SMNVEV (reference sequence). The germline V and J ends were trimmed by 6 bases and 0 bases, with 12 bases remaining between them. CDR3 coding DNA: TGTGCCAGCAGGTTTGGGGGGAGCTCCTACAATGAGCAGTTCTTC. Its translation is CASRFGGSSYNEQFF.

J is TRBJ2-7 and V is TRBV10-2; 8 positions agree with TRBD2. CDR1 is WSHSY, CDR2 SAAADI, per germline. This CDR3 spans 14 amino acids. Germline trimming cut 3 bases from V and 2 bases from J; bases unmatched to any gene: 3. Written as DNA, the CDR3 is TGCGCCAGCAGTGAAGTGGGACTAGCCTACGAGCAGTACTTC. Encoded protein: CASSEVGLAYEQYF.

The chain links TRBV27 to TRBJ2-7; TRBD1 is a possible D gene (6 bases). The CDR3 is made up of 15 amino acids. Trimming removed 3 bases at V and 3 bases at J, with 15 bases between. CDR1 and CDR2 (germline): MNHEY, SMNVEV (reference sequence). The CDR3 loop reads CASSLPGAVGYEQYF. The CDR3 DNA is TGTGCCAGCAGTTTGCCAGGGGCGGTCGGCTACGAGCAGTACTTC.

A note on this clone: Other nucleotide sequences from this sample produce the same CDR3. The gene calls are TRBV11-2 and TRBJ1-1; D gene unclear. The germline V gene encodes CDR1 SGHAT and CDR2 FQNNGV. CDR3 size: 13 residues. Trimming took off 1 base at V and 3 bases at J, with 6 bases between the two ends. The CDR3 loop is CASSLGSHTEAFF. The CDR3 DNA follows: TGTGCCAGCAGCTTAGGCTCGCACACTGAAGCTTTCTTT.

The chain couples TRBV9 to TRBJ2-4; D gene ambiguous. Looked up from germline, CDR1 is SGDLS and CDR2 is YYNGEE. The V end was cut by 3 bases, the J end by 8 bases, with 9 bases between. This CDR3 contains 12 residues. The CDR3 DNA reads TGTGCCAGCAGCGAAAACATGGACATTCAGTACTTC. It specifies CASSENMDIQYF.

The chain has TRBV14 and TRBJ2-3; D gene unclear. The length of the CDR3 is 13 residues. Per germline, CDR1 SGHDN and CDR2 FVKESK. Trimming shortened V by 0 bases and J by 4 bases, and 5 bases separated the two germline ends. CDR3 bases: TGTGCCAGCAGCCAAGATCTCCCAGATACGCAGTATTTT. Translated, it gives CASSQDLPDTQYF.

The chain links TRBV6-5 to TRBJ2-4; 8 nucleotides align to TRBD1. Germline V gene lookup returns CDR1 MNHEY and CDR2 SVGAGI. V lost 6 bases to trimming and J lost 8 bases; unmatched junction nucleotides: 9. The CDR3 spans 14 residues. CDR3 sequence reads: CASSFDRGRDIQYF. CDR3 coding DNA: TGTGCCAGCAGCTTCGACAGGGGAAGAGACATTCAGTACTTC.

In nucleotides, the CDR3 is TGCAGCGTTGAAGGGACTCGACTACGGAACAATGAGCAGTTCTTC. Amino acids: CSVEGTRLRNNEQFF. The V gene is TRBV29-1, the J gene TRBJ2-1, with D perhaps matching TRBD2 (5 bases). Per germline, CDR1 SQVTM and CDR2 ANQGSEA. The V and J ends lost 1 base and 5 bases respectively, with 15 bases between them. The CDR3 is made up of 15 amino acids.

The rearrangement uses TRBV25-1 and TRBJ2-7; TRBD1 matches at 7 bases. The J segment lost 3 bases and the V segment lost 3 bases, leaving 5 bases of the junction unmatched. The CDR3 loop spans 14 amino acids. Germline CDR1 MGHDK, CDR2 SYGVNS. CDR3 bases: TGTGCCAGCAGTGACCGGGACAGACACTACGAGCAGTACTTC. The encoded protein is CASSDRDRHYEQYF.

CDR3 sequence reads: CASSEVAAGEYNEQFF. Written as DNA, the CDR3 is TGTGCCAGCAGTGAAGTAGCAGCGGGCGAATACAATGAGCAGTTCTTC. J is TRBJ2-1 and V is TRBV2; perhaps TRBD2 as D (6 bases). Germline V lookup: CDR1 SNHLY, CDR2 FYNNEI. V was clipped by 1 base and J by 4 bases, with 14 bases between them. This CDR3 is 16 amino acids long.

The chain combines TRBV6-1 with TRBJ2-3; TRBD2 aligns across 13 bases. V lost 6 bases to trimming and J lost 5 bases; unmatched junction nucleotides: 5. This CDR3 region has 15 residues. CDR1 and CDR2 (germline): MNHNS, SASEGT. The CDR3: CASSRLAGGVDTQYF. For the CDR3, the DNA is TGTGCCAGCAGCCGACTAGCGGGAGGCGTAGATACGCAGTATTTT.

CDR3 protein: CASSSRQGAQETQYF. The CDR3 bases are TGTGCCAGCAGCTCCCGACAGGGGGCTCAAGAGACCCAGTACTTC. The chain links TRBV7-9 to TRBJ2-5; the match to TRBD1 covers 10 bases. V trimming: 4 bases; J trimming: 2 bases; junction bases outside the gene matches: 4. Germline values: CDR1 SEHNR, CDR2 FQNEAQ (reference sequence). The CDR3 is 15 residues long.

V and J are TRBV28 and TRBJ2-7, with 7 bases lining up with TRBD1. Germline CDR1 is MDHEN and CDR2 is SYDVKM. V shed 5 bases, J shed 3 bases, and the junction held 10 bases outside the gene matches. The CDR3 consists of 15 residues. The CDR3: CASSTRDSQDYEQYF. CDR3 nucleotides: TGTGCCAGCAGTACCCGGGACAGCCAGGACTACGAGCAGTACTTC.

CDR3 sequence: CASSPSRGTGKNTGELFF. The CDR3 bases are TGTGCCAGCTCACCCTCTCGAGGGACAGGGAAGAACACCGGGGAGCTGTTTTTT. V is TRBV18 and J is TRBJ2-2; 9 bases align to TRBD1. The germline V gene encodes CDR1 KGHSH and CDR2 LQKENI. J was trimmed by 1 base and V by 3 bases; bases with no gene match: 9. The CDR3 has 18 residues.

In regard to this clone: This sample also contains other DNA sequences that code for the same CDR3. This chain uses TRBV7-2 with TRBJ2-7; TRBD1 is a possible D gene (6 bases). The V end was cut by 2 bases, the J end by 2 bases, with 7 bases between. This CDR3 spans 13 amino acids. CDR1 SGHTA and CDR2 FQGNSA come from the germline V gene. Here the CDR3 reads CASSLTGPYEQYF. As DNA, the CDR3 is TGTGCCAGCAGCTTAACAGGGCCCTACGAGCAGTACTTC.

The J gene is TRBJ2-1, the V gene TRBV11-2; D is undetermined. Between the trimmed V and J ends, which lost 1 base and 0 bases, there was a span of 13 bases. Germline V gives CDR1 SGHAT, CDR2 FQNNGV. This CDR3 is built from 17 residues. The CDR3 reads CASSLGARQSSYNEQFF. In DNA form, the CDR3 reads TGTGCCAGCAGCTTAGGGGCCCGGCAGAGCTCCTACAATGAGCAGTTCTTC.

The chain has TRBV10-1 and TRBJ2-2; maybe TRBD2 (5 bases). The CDR3 spans 14 residues. CDR1 WNHNN and CDR2 SYGVQD come from the germline V gene (reference sequence). Trimming cost V 6 bases and J 2 bases, with 10 bases left between them. Here the CDR3 reads CASREDANTGELFF. Written as DNA, the CDR3 is TGCGCCAGCAGGGAGGACGCCAACACCGGGGAGCTGTTTTTT.

This rearrangement joins TRBV19 to TRBJ1-5; D unclear. The CDR3 extends over 15 amino acids. Germline V gene lookup returns CDR1 LNHDA and CDR2 SQIVND (reference sequence). V shed 3 bases and J shed 0 bases, with 9 bases lying between them. CDR3: CASSIYGLSNQPQHF. The CDR3 coding sequence is TGTGCCAGTAGTATTTATGGTCTTAGCAATCAGCCCCAGCATTTT.

The rearrangement uses TRBV7-2 and TRBJ2-1, with TRBD2 matching 11 bases. The J segment lost 0 bases and the V segment lost 5 bases, leaving 6 bases of the junction unmatched. The CDR3 is made up of 17 amino acids. CDR1 is SGHTA, CDR2 FQGNSA, per germline. The DNA for the CDR3 is TGTGCCAGCAGCCCTGATAGCGGGAGGGCCTCCTACAATGAGCAGTTCTTC. Its translation is CASSPDSGRASYNEQFF.

This clone has only one observation. In DNA, the CDR3 is TGTGCCAGCAGCTTAGCGGGACTAGCGGGGTCCTCCTACGAGCAGTACTTC. Protein product: CASSLAGLAGSSYEQYF. The chain joins TRBV7-8 to TRBJ2-7, with 13 bases that match TRBD2. CDR1 is SGHVS and CDR2 is FQNEAQ in the germline V gene. This CDR3 has 17 amino acids. The V segment lost 0 bases and the J segment 0 bases; nucleotides outside the gene matches: 2.

Only one count was recorded for this clone. The CDR3 coding sequence is TGTGCCAGCAGTCAAGCACAGTGGATTGCAACTAATGAAAAACTGTTTTTT. Translated: CASSQAQWIATNEKLFF. The chain links TRBV27 to TRBJ1-4; D unresolved. This CDR3 comprises 17 residues. V was pared by 5 bases and J by 0 bases, with 16 bases between. Germline V gene lookup returns CDR1 MNHEY and CDR2 SMNVEV (reference sequence).

The chain is built from TRBV6-5 and TRBJ2-7, with no clear D. Germline values: CDR1 MNHEY, CDR2 SVGAGI. Trimming removed 5 bases at V and 3 bases at J, with 14 bases between. The CDR3 is 14 amino acids. The CDR3 region is CASSEVAGRYEQYF. CDR3 coding DNA: TGTGCCAGCAGTGAAGTAGCCGGGCGCTACGAGCAGTACTTC.

For this clone: Different DNA sequences within this sample yield the same CDR3. CDR3 residues: CASSQDLEETQYF. The CDR3 DNA sequence: TGCGCCAGCAGCCAAGACTTAGAAGAGACCCAGTACTTC. This chain uses TRBV4-1 with TRBJ2-5, with D uncertain. From germline, CDR1 is MGHRA and CDR2 YSYEKL. The CDR3 sequence is 13 residues long. V gave up 0 bases and J gave up 3 bases, with 5 bases separating them.

This chain links TRBV5-4 with TRBJ1-1, with a possible D match to TRBD1 (5 bases). Trimming shortened V by 3 bases and J by 4 bases, and 10 bases separated the two germline ends. The CDR3 sequence is 13 residues long. The germline CDR1 and CDR2 sequences are SGHNT and YYREEE (reference sequence). This chain's CDR3 is CASSYTGATEAFF. The CDR3 DNA follows: TGTGCCAGCAGCTATACAGGAGCCACTGAAGCTTTCTTT.

CDR3 coding DNA: TGTGCCAGCAGCTTAGGGACAGCTAGCACAGATACGCAGTATTTT. It encodes CASSLGTASTDTQYF. This sequence joins TRBV7-9 and TRBJ2-3, with D possibly TRBD1 on 6 matching bases. The V and J ends lost 1 base and 0 bases respectively, with 8 bases between them. CDR3 length: 15 residues. The germline gives CDR1 SEHNR, CDR2 FQNEAQ (reference sequence). The full variable domain, in which reference TRBV7-9 and TRBJ2-3 provide the parts outside the CDR3, is DTGVSQNPRHKITKRGQNVTFRCDPISEHNRLYWYRQTLGQGPEFLTYFQNEAQLEKSRLLSDRFSAERPKGSFSTLEIQRTEQGDSAMYLCASSLGTASTDTQYFGPGTRLTVL.

The chain is built from TRBV4-3 and TRBJ1-2; D not resolved. Trimming shortened V by 1 base and J by 3 bases, and 12 bases separated the two germline ends. Germline CDR1 is LGHNA and CDR2 is YSLEER. The CDR3 consists of 15 residues. The CDR3 DNA reads as TGCGCCAGCAGCCAAGCTCTCCACGGATACTATGGCTACACCTTC. Protein sequence: CASSQALHGYYGYTF.

This chain links TRBV18 with TRBJ1-5, with 9 bases that match TRBD1. The J segment lost 9 bases and the V segment lost 3 bases, leaving 6 bases of the junction unmatched. The CDR3 covers 14 residues. The germline V gene encodes CDR1 KGHSH and CDR2 LQKENI. Here the CDR3 DNA reads TGTGCCAGCTCACCGGACAGGGGTCTTGGGCCCCAGCATTTT. This sequence encodes CASSPDRGLGPQHF. The variable domain in full, completed from reference TRBV18 and TRBJ1-5, reads NAGVMQNPRHLVRRRGQEARLRCSPMKGHSHVYWYRQLPEEGLKFMVYLQKENIIDESGMPKERFSAEFPKEGPSILRIQQVVRGDSAAYFCASSPDRGLGPQHFGDGTRLSIL.